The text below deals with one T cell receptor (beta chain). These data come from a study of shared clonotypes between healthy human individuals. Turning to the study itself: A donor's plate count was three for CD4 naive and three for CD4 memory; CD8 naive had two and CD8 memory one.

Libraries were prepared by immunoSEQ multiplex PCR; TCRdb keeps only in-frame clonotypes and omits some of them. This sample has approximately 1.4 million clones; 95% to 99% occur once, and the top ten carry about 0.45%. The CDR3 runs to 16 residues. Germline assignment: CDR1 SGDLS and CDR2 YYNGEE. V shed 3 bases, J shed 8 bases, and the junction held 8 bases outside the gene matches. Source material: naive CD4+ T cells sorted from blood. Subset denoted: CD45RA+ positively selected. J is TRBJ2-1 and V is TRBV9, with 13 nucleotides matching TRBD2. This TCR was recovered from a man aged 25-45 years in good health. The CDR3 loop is CASSARGLAGIDEQFF. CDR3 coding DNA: TGTGCCAGCAGCGCCCGGGGACTAGCGGGAATCGATGAGCAGTTCTTC.